This TCR beta chain was captured in a study of tumor-infiltrating lymphocytes in glioblastoma multiforme. Comments on this clonotype: A read error is possible here, since a much larger clone lies one base away.

Three nested ARM-PCR rounds with V-beta and C-beta primers built TCRB libraries. TCRdb reprocessed the multiplex PCR reads with MiXCR, giving one entry per CDR3 protein. The table has some 8,000 distinct CDR3 sequences, about four fifths seen once. This clonotype was sampled from a male donor with glioblastoma. Sequencing was performed on brain tumor tissue.

The CDR3 DNA is TGTGCCAGCTCACTAATGAGGACTAGCGGCAGCTCCTACGAGCGGTACTTC. Translation: CASSLMRTSGSSYERYF. V and J are TRBV18 and TRBJ2-7; 10 bases agree with TRBD2. The CDR3 is made up of 17 amino acids. Germline CDR1 is KGHSH and CDR2 is LQKENI.